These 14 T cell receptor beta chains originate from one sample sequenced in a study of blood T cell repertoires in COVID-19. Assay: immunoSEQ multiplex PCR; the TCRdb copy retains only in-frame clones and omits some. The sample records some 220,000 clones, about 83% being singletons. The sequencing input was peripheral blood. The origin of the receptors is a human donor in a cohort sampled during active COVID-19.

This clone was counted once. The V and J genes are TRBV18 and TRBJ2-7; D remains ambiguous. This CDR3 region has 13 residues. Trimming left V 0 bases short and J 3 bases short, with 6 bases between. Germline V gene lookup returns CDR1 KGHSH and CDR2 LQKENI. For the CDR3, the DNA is TGTGCCAGCTCACCACCGGCCCGCTACGAGCAGTACTTC. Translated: CASSPPARYEQYF. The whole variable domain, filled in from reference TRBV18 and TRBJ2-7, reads NAGVMQNPRHLVRRRGQEARLRCSPMKGHSHVYWYRQLPEEGLKFMVYLQKENIIDESGMPKERFSAEFPKEGPSILRIQQVVRGDSAAYFCASSPPARYEQYFGPGTRLTVT.

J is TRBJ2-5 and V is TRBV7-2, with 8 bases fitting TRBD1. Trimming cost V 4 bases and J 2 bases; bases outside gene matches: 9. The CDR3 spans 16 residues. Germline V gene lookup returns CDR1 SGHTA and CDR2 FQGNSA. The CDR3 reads CASSSSGGPGQETQYF. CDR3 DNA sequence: TGTGCCAGCAGCTCTTCAGGGGGCCCGGGTCAAGAGACCCAGTACTTC.

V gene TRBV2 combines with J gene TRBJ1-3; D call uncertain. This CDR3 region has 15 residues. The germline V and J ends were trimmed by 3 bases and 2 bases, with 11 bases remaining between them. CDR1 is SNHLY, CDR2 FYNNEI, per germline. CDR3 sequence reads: CASSEEAIPGNTIYF. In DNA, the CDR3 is TGTGCCAGCAGTGAGGAGGCAATCCCTGGAAACACCATATATTTT.

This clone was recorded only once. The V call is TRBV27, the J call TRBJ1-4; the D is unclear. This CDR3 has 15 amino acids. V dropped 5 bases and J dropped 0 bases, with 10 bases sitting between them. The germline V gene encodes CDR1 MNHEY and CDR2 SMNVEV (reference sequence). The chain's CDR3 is CASSPLRATNEKLFF. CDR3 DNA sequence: TGTGCCAGCAGTCCCCTGAGGGCAACTAATGAAAAACTGTTTTTT.

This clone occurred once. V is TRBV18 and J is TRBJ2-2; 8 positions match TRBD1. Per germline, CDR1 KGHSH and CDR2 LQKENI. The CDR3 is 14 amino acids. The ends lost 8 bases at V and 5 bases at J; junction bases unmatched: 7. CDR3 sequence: CASRQGSRTGELFF. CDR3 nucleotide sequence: TGTGCCAGCCGACAGGGGAGTAGAACCGGGGAGCTGTTTTTT.

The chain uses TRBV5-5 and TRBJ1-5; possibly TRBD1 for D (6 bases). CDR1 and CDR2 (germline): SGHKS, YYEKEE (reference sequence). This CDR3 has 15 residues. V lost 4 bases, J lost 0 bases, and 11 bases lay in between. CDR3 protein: CASSLGTYSNQPQHF. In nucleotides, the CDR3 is TGTGCCAGCAGCCTGGGGACATATAGCAATCAGCCCCAGCATTTT. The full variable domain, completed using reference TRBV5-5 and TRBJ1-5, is DAGVTQSPTHLIKTRGQQVTLRCSPISGHKSVSWYQQVLGQGPQFIFQYYEKEERGRGNFPDRFSARQFPNYSSELNVNALLLGDSALYLCASSLGTYSNQPQHFGDGTRLSIL.

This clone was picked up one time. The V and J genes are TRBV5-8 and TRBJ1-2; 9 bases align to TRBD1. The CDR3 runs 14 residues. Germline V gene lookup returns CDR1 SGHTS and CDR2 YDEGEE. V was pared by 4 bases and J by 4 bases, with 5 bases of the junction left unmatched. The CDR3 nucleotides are TGTGCCAGCAGCAGGGGACAGGGTTCCTATGGCTACACCTTC. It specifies CASSRGQGSYGYTF.

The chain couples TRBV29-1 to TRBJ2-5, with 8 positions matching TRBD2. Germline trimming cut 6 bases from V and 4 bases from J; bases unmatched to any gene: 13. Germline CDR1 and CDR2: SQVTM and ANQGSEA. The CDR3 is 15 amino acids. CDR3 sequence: CSVQNSPGGTETQYF. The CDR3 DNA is TGCAGCGTACAAAACAGCCCGGGAGGGACAGAGACCCAGTACTTC.

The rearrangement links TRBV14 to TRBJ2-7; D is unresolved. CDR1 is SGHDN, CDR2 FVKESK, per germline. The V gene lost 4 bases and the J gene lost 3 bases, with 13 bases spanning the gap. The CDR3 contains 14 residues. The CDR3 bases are TGTGCCAGCAGCCTAAGCCCTTCCTACTACGAGCAGTACTTC. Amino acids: CASSLSPSYYEQYF.

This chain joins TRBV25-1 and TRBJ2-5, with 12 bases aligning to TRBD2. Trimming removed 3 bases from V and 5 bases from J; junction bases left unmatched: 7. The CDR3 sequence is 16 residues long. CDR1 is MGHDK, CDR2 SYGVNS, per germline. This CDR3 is CASSDPRLAGDETQYF. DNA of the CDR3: TGTGCCAGCAGTGACCCTAGACTAGCGGGAGATGAGACCCAGTACTTC.

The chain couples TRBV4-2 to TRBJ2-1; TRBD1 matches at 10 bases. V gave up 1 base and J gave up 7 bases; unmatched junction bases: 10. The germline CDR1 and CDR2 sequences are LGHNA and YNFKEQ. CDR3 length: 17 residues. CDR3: CASSQAPTGGANNEQFF. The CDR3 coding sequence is TGTGCCAGCAGCCAAGCCCCGACAGGGGGCGCCAATAATGAGCAGTTCTTC.

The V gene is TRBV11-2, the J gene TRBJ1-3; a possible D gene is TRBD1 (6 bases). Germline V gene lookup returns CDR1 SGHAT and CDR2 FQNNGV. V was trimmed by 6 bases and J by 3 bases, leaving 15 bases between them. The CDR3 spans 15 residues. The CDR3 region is CASSLHREYGNTIYF. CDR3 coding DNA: TGTGCCAGCAGTTTGCACAGGGAGTATGGAAACACCATATATTTT.

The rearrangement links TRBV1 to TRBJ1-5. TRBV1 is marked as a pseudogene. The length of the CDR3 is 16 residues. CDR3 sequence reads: CTSSQLPSVINQPQHF. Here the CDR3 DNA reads TGCACCAGCAGCCAACTCCCGTCGGTAATAAATCAGCCCCAGCATTTT.

The CDR3 reads CASISSQRAGELFF. DNA of the CDR3: TGTGCCAGTATAAGCAGTCAGAGGGCCGGGGAGCTGTTTTTT. The chain is built from TRBV19 and TRBJ2-2; the D gene is possibly TRBD2 (5 bases). The V and J ends lost 7 bases and 6 bases respectively, with 15 bases between them. The CDR3 sequence is 14 residues long. Germline CDR1 LNHDA, CDR2 SQIVND (reference sequence). The variable domain in full, with the rest retrieved from reference TRBV19 and TRBJ2-2, is DGGITQSPKYLFRKEGQNVTLSCEQNLNHDAMYWYRQDPGQGLRLIYYSQIVNDFQKGDIAEGYSVSREKKESFPLTVTSAQKNPTAFYLCASISSQRAGELFFGEGSRLTVL.